The following is a T cell receptor (beta chain) sequence with its context. The sample belongs to a study of cytomegalovirus exposure and HLA in healthy donors. The length of the CDR3 is 14 residues. Deletions cut 5 bases from V and 1 base from J, with 12 bases between. The germline V gene has CDR1 SGHVS and CDR2 FNYEAQ. PCR was performed using 60 Vbeta and 13 Jbeta primers. TCRdb's table, derived via immunoSEQ multiplex PCR, lists solely in-frame clones and lacks some. The table includes about 110,000 clones, about 80% detected once. Material: PBMCs. The rearrangement links TRBV7-6 to TRBJ2-7; the D gene is possibly TRBD2 (6 bases). The clonotype originates from a woman aged 45-65 years in good health and CMV-seropositive. CDR3 bases: TGTGCCAGCAGCAGCGGGCGGAGTTCCTACGAGCAGTACTTC. This sequence encodes CASSSGRSSYEQYF.